These T cell receptor beta chains were read from a single sample in a study of spatial heterogeneity in lung cancer. From the 5' RACE reads, TCRdb called clonotypes with MiXCR, one entry per CDR3 protein. The sample lists roughly 19,000 distinct CDR3 sequences; roughly 7.5% were seen once. The source material was lung tumor tissue, sampled at surgery. The receptors derive from a male donor with early-stage non-small cell lung cancer. Each CDR3 is given with its conserved first and last residue. The D gene is left open where the match is weak. Only part of the rows carry a size: once, few, many, or a class if the clone is expanded.

abundance	d_gene	v_gene	j_gene	CDR3aa	CDR3nt
.	.	TRBV7-9	TRBJ2-2	CASSPYANTGELFF	TGTGCCAGCAGCCCTTATGCGAACACCGGGGAGCTGTTTTTT
few	.	TRBV20-1	TRBJ2-1	CSAFIGEQFF	TGCAGTGCCTTTATCGGTGAACAGTTCTTC
few	TRBD1	TRBV28	TRBJ1-1	CASRQIDRAAFF	TGTGCCAGCAGGCAGATCGACAGGGCCGCTTTCTTT
many	.	TRBV27	TRBJ1-5	CASSPGGGLGNQPQHF	TGTGCCAGCTCCCCCGGGGGCGGGCTTGGCAATCAGCCCCAGCATTTT
many	TRBD2	TRBV20-1	TRBJ2-3	CSAPRGRTSGYSTDTQYF	TGCAGTGCGCCCAGGGGGCGGACTAGCGGCTACAGCACAGATACGCAGTATTTT
.	TRBD1	TRBV6-5	TRBJ1-2	CASSYSRGLGGYTF	TGTGCCAGCAGTTACTCTAGGGGGCTGGGGGGCTACACCTTC
medium-sized	TRBD1	TRBV12-3/TRBV12-4	TRBJ1-4	CASSFHLDRGQNEKLFF	TGTGCCAGCAGTTTCCACCTGGACAGGGGTCAGAATGAAAAACTGTTTTTT
many	.	TRBV6-2/TRBV6-3	TRBJ2-7	CASRVSYEQYF	TGTGCCAGCAGGGTCTCCTACGAGCAGTACTTC
many	.	TRBV7-2	TRBJ1-5	CASSPGRGPNQPQHF	TGTGCCAGCAGCCCCGGCAGGGGACCCAATCAGCCCCAGCATTTT
medium-sized	TRBD1	TRBV10-3	TRBJ1-5	CAKPCDGTDDQPQHF	TGTGCCAAGCCCTGTGACGGGACAGATGATCAGCCCCAGCATTTT
hyperexpanded	.	TRBV13	TRBJ2-2	CASSFGIANTGELFF	TGTGCCAGCAGCTTCGGAATCGCGAACACCGGGGAGCTGTTTTTT
few	TRBD1	TRBV5-1	TRBJ2-3	CASSLRQGRMTDTQYF	TGCGCCAGCAGCTTACGACAGGGAAGGATGACAGATACGCAGTATTTT
many	.	TRBV12-5	TRBJ1-1	CASAIESEAFF	TGTGCTAGTGCGATTGAGAGTGAAGCTTTCTTT
many	.	TRBV29-1	TRBJ1-2	CSVGGAEQGRRSFDGYTF	TGCAGCGTCGGGGGGGCGGAACAGGGACGTCGTTCCTTTGATGGCTACACCTTC
few	TRBD2	TRBV28	TRBJ2-4	CASSLGLAGGSRSQYF	TGTGCCAGCAGTCTCGGACTAGCGGGGGGCTCCCGGAGCCAGTACTTC
.	.	TRBV7-6	TRBJ2-3	CASSLGGLRGGHWTDTQYF	TGTGCCAGCAGCTTAGGCGGGTTGAGGGGGGGCCATTGGACAGATACGCAGTATTTT
.	.	TRBV7-9	TRBJ1-2	CASSPTEGYGCTF	TGTGCCAGCAGCCCCACTGAGGGGTATGGCTGCACCTTC
many	.	TRBV14	TRBJ2-7	CASSQKGTVEAYEQYF	TGTGCCAGCAGCCAAAAGGGGACCGTAGAGGCCTACGAGCAGTACTTC
few	.	TRBV3-1	TRBJ1-5	CASSQDDSRPQHF	TGTGCCAGCAGCCAGGATGACAGTCGCCCCCAGCATTTT
many	TRBD2	TRBV4-2	TRBJ2-5	CASSQGTSGGAKETQYF	TGTGCCAGCAGCCAAGGGACTAGCGGGGGGGCCAAGGAGACCCAGTACTTC
many	.	TRBV9	TRBJ2-5	CASSAGTEETQYF	TGTGCCAGCAGCGCTGGGACGGAAGAGACCCAGTACTTC
many	.	TRBV2	TRBJ1-2	CASLMAIGYGYTF	TGTGCCAGCTTAATGGCAATCGGCTATGGCTACACCTTC
.	TRBD1	TRBV5-1	TRBJ1-1	CASSLIQGGNTEAFF	TGCGCCAGCAGCTTGATTCAGGGGGGGAACACTGAAGCTTTCTTT
medium-sized	.	TRBV15	TRBJ1-5	CATSRGDGNQPQHF	TGTGCCACCAGCAGAGGGGACGGCAATCAGCCCCAGCATTTT
many	TRBD1	TRBV7-6	TRBJ2-3	CASSWTGGSTDTQYF	TGTGCCAGCAGCTGGACAGGGGGTAGCACAGATACGCAGTATTTT
many	.	TRBV6-2/TRBV6-3	TRBJ1-6	CASSYPTGQRGNSPLHF	TGTGCCAGCAGTTACCCAACCGGACAGAGGGGAAATTCACCCCTCCACTTT
.	.	TRBV6-2/TRBV6-3	TRBJ2-2	CASSPGSENGELFF	TGTGCCAGCAGTCCGGGGTCTGAGAACGGGGAGCTGTTTTTT
many	TRBD1	TRBV10-3	TRBJ1-2	CAIRSGTDISFYTF	TGTGCCATCAGGTCCGGGACAGATATTTCGTTCTACACCTTC
few	TRBD1	TRBV10-3	TRBJ2-2	CAISRTGNRNTGELFF	TGTGCCATCAGTCGGACAGGGAATCGGAACACCGGGGAGCTGTTTTTT
.	.	TRBV5-1	TRBJ1-6	CASSGYRDSPLHF	TGCGCCAGCAGCGGATACAGGGATTCACCCCTCCACTTT
many	TRBD1	TRBV18	TRBJ2-2	CASSPGTGATGELFF	TGTGCCAGCTCACCAGGGACAGGGGCCACCGGGGAGCTGTTTTTT
few	TRBD1	TRBV15	TRBJ2-7	CATSRPTGVRYEQYF	TGTGCCACCAGCAGACCTACAGGGGTCAGGTACGAGCAGTACTTC
many	TRBD2	TRBV9	TRBJ2-2	CASSVEAGPRWELFF	TGTGCCAGCAGCGTAGAAGCGGGGCCGAGATGGGAGCTGTTTTTT
.	.	TRBV12-3/TRBV12-4	TRBJ1-2	CASSLAGYNYGYTF	TGTGCCAGCAGTTTGGCAGGGTATAACTATGGCTACACCTTC
few	TRBD1	TRBV4-1	TRBJ2-7	CASSRDRGMREQYF	TGCGCCAGCAGCCGGGACAGGGGGATGAGAGAGCAGTACTTC
many	.	TRBV4-1	TRBJ2-2	CASSQDEAGELFF	TGCGCCAGCAGCCAAGATGAGGCCGGGGAGCTGTTTTTT
.	TRBD1	TRBV2	TRBJ2-2	CASSALDRATGELFF	TGTGCCAGCAGTGCTCTGGACAGGGCAACCGGGGAGCTGTTTTTT
many	.	TRBV25-1	TRBJ1-1	CASSENAGTEAFF	TGTGCCAGCAGTGAAAATGCGGGCACTGAAGCTTTCTTT
many	.	TRBV9	TRBJ1-1	CASSPTNTEAFF	TGTGCCAGCTCGCCCACGAACACTGAAGCTTTCTTT
many	.	TRBV11-3	TRBJ2-3	CASSLARAGKNTDTQYF	TGTGCCAGCAGCTTAGCCCGGGCAGGCAAAAACACAGATACGCAGTATTTT
few	.	TRBV18	TRBJ2-3	CASSPWDTDTQYF	TGTGCCAGCTCTCCCTGGGACACAGATACGCAGTATTTT